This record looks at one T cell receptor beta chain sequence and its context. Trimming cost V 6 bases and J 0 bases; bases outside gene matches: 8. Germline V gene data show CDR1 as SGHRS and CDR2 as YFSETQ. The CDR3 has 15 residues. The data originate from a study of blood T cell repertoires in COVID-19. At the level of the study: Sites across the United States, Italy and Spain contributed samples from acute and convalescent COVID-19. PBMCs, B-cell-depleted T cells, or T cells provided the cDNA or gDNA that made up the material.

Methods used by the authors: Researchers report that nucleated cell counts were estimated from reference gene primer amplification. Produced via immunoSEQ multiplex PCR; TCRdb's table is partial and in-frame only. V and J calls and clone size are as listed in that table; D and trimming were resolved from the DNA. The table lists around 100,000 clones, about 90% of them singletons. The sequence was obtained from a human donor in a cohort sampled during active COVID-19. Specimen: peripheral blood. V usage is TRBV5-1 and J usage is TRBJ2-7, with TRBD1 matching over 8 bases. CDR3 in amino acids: CASTTWTGSSYEQYF. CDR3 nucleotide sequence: TGCGCCAGCACCACCTGGACAGGGTCCTCCTACGAGCAGTACTTC.